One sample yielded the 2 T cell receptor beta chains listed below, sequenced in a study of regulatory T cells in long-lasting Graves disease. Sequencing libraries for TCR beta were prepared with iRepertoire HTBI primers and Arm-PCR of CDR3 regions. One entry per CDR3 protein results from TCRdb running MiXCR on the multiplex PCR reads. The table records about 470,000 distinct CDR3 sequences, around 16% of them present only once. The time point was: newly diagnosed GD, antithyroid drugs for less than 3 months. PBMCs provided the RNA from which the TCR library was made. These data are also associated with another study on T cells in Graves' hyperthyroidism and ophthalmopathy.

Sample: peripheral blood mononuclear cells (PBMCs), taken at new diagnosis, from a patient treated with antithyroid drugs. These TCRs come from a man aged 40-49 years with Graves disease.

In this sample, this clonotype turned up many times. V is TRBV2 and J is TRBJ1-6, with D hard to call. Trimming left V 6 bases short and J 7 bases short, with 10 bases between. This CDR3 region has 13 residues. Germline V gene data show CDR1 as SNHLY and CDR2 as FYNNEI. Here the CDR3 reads CASRRTENSPLHF. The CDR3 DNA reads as TGTGCCAGCAGACGGACTGAAAATTCACCCCTCCACTTT.

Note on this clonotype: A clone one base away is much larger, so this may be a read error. In DNA, the CDR3 is TGTGCCAGCAGCTTTCAGACTAGCGGACCGGACGAGCAGTTCTTC. Its protein is CASSFQTSGPDEQFF. The chain links TRBV7-9 to TRBJ2-1; 9 bases align to TRBD2. Per the germline V gene, CDR1 is SEHNR and CDR2 is FQNEAQ (reference sequence). V dropped 3 bases and J dropped 10; count of bases not matched to a gene: 10. This CDR3 has 15 residues.